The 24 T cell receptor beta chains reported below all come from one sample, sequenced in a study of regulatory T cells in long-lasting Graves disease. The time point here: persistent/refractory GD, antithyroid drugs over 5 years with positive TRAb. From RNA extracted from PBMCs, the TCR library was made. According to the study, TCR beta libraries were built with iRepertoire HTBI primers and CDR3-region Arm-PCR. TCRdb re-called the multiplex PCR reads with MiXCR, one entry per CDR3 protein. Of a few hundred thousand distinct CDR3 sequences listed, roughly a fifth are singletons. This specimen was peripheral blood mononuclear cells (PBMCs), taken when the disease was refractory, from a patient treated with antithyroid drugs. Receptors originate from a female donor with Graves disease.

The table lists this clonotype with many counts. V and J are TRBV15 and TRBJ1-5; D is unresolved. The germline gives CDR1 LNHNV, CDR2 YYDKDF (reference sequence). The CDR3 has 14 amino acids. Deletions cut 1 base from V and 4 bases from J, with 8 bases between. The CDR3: CATSRGASNQPQHF. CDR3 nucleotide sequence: TGTGCCACCAGCAGAGGGGCATCAAATCAGCCCCAGCATTTT.

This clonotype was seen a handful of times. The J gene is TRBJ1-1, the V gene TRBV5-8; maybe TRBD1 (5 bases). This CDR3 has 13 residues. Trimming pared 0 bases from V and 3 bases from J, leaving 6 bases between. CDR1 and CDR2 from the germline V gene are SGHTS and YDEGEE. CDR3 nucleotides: TGTGCCAGCAGCTTGGCCAGGGACACTGAAGCTTTCTTT. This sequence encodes CASSLARDTEAFF.

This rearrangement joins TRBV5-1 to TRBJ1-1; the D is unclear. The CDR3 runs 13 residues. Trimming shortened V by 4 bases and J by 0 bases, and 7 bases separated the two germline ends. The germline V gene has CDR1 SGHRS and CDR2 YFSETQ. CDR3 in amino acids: CASSPRVNTEAFF. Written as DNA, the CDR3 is TGCGCCAGCAGCCCGAGGGTGAACACTGAAGCTTTCTTT. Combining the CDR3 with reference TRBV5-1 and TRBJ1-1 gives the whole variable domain KAGVTQTPRYLIKTRGQQVTLSCSPISGHRSVSWYQQTPGQGLQFLFEYFSETQRNKGNFPGRFSGRQFSNSRSEMNVSTLELGDSALYLCASSPRVNTEAFFGQGTRLTVV.

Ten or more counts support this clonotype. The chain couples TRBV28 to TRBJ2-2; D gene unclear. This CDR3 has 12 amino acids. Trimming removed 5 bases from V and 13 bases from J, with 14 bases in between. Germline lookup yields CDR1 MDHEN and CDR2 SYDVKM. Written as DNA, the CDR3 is TGTGCCAGCAGTCTCGGACCTCATGGGCTGTTTTTT. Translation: CASSLGPHGLFF.

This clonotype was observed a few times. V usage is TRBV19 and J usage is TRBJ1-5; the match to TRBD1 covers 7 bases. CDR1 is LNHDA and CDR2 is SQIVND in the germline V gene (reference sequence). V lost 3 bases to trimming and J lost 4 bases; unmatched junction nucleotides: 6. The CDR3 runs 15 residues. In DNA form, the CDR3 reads TGTGCCAGTAGTATTTTGGGACAGAGAAATCAGCCCCAGCATTTT. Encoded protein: CASSILGQRNQPQHF.

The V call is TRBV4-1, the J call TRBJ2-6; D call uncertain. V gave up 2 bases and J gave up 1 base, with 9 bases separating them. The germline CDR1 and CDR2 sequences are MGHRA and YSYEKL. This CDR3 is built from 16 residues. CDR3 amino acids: CASSQPSLSGANVLTF. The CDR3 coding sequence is TGCGCCAGCAGCCAACCGAGTCTGTCTGGGGCCAACGTCCTGACTTTC.

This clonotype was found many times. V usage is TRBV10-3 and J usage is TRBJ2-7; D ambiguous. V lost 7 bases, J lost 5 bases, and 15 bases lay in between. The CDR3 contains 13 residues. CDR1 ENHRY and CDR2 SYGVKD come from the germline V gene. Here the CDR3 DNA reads TGTGCCATCACCCCAGTCTCTAGTAACGAGCAGTACTTC. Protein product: CAITPVSSNEQYF.

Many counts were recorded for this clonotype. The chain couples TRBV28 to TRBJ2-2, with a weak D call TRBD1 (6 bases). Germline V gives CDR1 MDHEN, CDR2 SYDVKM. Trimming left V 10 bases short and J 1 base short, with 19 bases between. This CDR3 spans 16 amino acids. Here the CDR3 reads CAIQPERGRNTGELFF. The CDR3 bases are TGTGCCATCCAACCGGAGAGGGGGAGGAACACCGGGGAGCTGTTTTTT.

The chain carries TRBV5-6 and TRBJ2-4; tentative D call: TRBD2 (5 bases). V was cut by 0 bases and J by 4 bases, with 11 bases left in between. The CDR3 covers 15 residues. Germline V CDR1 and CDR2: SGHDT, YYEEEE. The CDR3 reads CASSLEPGGKNIQYF. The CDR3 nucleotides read TGTGCCAGCAGCTTGGAGCCAGGCGGGAAAAACATTCAGTACTTC.

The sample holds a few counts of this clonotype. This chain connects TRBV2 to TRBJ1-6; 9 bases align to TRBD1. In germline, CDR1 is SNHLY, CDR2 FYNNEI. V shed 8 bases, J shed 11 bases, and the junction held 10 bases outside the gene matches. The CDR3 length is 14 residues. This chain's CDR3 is CASLSRQGDPPLHF. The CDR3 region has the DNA TGTGCCAGCCTATCTAGACAGGGGGATCCACCCCTCCACTTT.

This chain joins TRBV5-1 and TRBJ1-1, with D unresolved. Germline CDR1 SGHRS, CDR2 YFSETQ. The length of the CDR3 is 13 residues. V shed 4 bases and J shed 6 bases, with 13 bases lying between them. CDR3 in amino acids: CASSVDWGAEAFF. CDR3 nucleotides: TGCGCCAGCAGCGTCGACTGGGGTGCTGAAGCTTTCTTT.

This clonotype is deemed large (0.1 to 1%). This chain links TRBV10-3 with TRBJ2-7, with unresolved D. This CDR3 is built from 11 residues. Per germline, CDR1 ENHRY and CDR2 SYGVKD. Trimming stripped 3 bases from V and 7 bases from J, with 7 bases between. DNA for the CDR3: TGTGCCATCAGTGATGGCTGGGAGCAGTACTTC. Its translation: CAISDGWEQYF.

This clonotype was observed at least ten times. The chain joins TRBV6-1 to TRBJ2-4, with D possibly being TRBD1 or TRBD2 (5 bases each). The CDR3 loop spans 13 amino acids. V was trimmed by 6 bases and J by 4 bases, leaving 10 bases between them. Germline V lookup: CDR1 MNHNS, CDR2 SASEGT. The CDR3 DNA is TGTGCCAGCAGCACGGGGCCGAAAAACATTCAGTACTTC. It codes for CASSTGPKNIQYF.

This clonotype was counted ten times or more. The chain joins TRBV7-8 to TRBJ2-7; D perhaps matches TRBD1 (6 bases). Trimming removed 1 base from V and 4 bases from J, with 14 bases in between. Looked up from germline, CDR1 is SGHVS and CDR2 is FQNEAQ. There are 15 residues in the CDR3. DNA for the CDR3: TGTGCCAGCAGCTTAGGCGAAGGGGGTGGTTACGAGCAGTACTTC. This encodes CASSLGEGGGYEQYF. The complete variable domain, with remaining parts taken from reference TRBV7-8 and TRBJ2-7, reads GAGVSQSPRYKVAKRGQDVALRCDPISGHVSLFWYQQALGQGPEFLTYFQNEAQLDKSGLPSDRFFAERPEGSVSTLKIQRTQQEDSAVYLCASSLGEGGGYEQYFGPGTRLTVT.

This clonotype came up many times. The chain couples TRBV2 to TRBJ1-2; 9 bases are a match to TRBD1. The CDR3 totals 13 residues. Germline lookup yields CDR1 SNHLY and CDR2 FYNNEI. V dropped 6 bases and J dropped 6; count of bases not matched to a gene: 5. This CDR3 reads CASRRTGDDGYTF. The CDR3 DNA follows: TGTGCCAGCAGAAGGACAGGGGATGATGGCTACACCTTC.

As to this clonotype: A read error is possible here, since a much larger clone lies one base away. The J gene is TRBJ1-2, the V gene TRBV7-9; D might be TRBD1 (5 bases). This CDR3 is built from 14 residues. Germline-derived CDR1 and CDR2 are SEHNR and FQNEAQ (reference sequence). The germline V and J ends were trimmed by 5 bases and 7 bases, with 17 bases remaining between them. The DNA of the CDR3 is TGTGCCAGCAGCCACAGGACGGGATTCTGTGGCTACACCTTC. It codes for CASSHRTGFCGYTF.

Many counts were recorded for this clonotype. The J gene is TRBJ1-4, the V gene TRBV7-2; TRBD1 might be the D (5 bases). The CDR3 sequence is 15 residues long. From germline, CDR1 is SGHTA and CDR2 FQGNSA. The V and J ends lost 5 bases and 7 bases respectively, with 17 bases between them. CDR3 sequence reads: CASSLTLAGGEKLFF. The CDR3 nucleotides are TGTGCCAGCAGCCTAACCCTGGCGGGGGGTGAAAAACTGTTTTTT.

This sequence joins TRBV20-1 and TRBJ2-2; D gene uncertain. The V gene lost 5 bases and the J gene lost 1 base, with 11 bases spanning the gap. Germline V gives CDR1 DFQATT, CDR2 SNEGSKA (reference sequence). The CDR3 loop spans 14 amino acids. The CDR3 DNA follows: TGCAGTGCTCCGACTCAGCTGAACACCGGGGAGCTGTTTTTT. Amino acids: CSAPTQLNTGELFF.

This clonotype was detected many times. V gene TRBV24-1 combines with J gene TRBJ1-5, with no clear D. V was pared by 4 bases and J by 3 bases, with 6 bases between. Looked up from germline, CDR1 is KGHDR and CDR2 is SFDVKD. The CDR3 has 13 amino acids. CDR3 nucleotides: TGTGCCACCAGTGAGAATCTCAATCAGCCCCAGCATTTT. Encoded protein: CATSENLNQPQHF.

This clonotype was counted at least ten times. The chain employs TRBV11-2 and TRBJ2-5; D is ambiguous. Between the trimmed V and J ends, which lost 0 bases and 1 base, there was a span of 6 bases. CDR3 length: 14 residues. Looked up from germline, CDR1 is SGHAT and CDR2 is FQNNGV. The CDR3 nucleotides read TGTGCCAGCAGCTTAGATAGCATCCAAGAGACCCAGTACTTC. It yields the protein CASSLDSIQETQYF.

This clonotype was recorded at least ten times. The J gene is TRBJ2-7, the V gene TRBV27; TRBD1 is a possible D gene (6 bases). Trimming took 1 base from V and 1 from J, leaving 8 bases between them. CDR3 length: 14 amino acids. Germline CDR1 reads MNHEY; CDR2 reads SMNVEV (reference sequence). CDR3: CASSLWGRSYEQYF. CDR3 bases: TGTGCCAGCAGTTTATGGGGGCGATCCTACGAGCAGTACTTC.

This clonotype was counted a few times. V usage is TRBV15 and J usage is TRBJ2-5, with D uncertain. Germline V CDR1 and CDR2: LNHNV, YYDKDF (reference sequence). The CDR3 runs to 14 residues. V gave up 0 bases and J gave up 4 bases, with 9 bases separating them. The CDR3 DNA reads TGTGCCACCAGCAGAGAACTAAGGGTAGAGACCCAGTACTTC. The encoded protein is CATSRELRVETQYF.

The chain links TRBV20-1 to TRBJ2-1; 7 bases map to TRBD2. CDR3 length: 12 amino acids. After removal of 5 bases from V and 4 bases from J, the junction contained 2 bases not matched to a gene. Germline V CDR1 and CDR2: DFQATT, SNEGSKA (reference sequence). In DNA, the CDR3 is TGCAGTGCTCCGCGGGGGTACAATGAGCAGTTCTTC. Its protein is CSAPRGYNEQFF.

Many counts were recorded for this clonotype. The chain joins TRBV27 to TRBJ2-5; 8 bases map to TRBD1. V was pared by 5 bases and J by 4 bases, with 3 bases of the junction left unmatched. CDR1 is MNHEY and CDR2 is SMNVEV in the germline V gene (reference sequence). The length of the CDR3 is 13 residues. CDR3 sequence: CASSPDRAETQYF. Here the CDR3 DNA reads TGTGCCAGCAGTCCGGACAGGGCAGAGACCCAGTACTTC.